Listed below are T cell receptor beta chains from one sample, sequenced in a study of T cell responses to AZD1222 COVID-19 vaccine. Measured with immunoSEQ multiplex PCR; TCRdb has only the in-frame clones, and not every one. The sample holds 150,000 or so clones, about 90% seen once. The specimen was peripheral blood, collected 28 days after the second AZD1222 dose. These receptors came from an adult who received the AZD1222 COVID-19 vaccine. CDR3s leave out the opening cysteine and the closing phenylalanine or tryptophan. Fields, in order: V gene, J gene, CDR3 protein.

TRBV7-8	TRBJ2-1	ASSLMSSGMGYNEQF
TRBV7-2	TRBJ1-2	ASSPPGPTKGYT
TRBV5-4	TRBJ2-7	ASSSSIPVYEQY
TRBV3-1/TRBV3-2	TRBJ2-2	ASRPLASSGTGELF
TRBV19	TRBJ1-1	ASIYRGVNTEAF
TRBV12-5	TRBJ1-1	ASGSGQGGLTEAF
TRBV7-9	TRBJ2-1	ASSLGGVFYNEQF
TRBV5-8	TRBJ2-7	ASSLSLAGREQY
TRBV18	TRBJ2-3	ASSPRLAPTDTQY
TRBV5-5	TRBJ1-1	ASSKPGLPQNTEAF